The clone carrying this T cell receptor (beta chain) was observed a few times. Its matching antigen is unknown. These data originate in a study of regulatory T cells in long-lasting Graves disease. This CDR3 region has 14 residues. In germline, CDR1 is MGHRA, CDR2 YSYEKL. V lost 3 bases and J lost 5; bases outside the gene matches: 4. iRepertoire HTBI primers and Arm-PCR of CDR3 regions built TCR beta libraries. TCRdb itself ran the multiplex PCR reads through MiXCR, one entry per CDR3 protein. The data hold 500,000 or so distinct CDR3 sequences, with about 15% observed a single time. Study-level points and caveats: Patients with persistent disease showed a bias toward TRBV28, TRBJ1-2 and TRBJ2-5.

The time point denotes: newly diagnosed GD, antithyroid drugs for less than 3 months. The TCR library used RNA extracted from PBMCs. The same sample was also used in a study of T cells in Graves' hyperthyroidism and ophthalmopathy. From that study: Researchers defined stable Graves' hyperthyroidism as no ophthalmopathy progression within 18 months. Criteria for exclusion of patients were uncontrolled infection, other autoimmune disease, pregnancy or lactation.

The starting material was peripheral blood mononuclear cells (PBMCs), obtained at new diagnosis, from a patient treated with antithyroid drugs. The sequence was obtained from a middle-aged woman with Graves disease. The V gene is TRBV4-1, the J gene TRBJ2-5; 9 nucleotides line up with TRBD2. CDR3 in amino acids: CASSQFLAGETQYF. The DNA for the CDR3 is TGCGCCAGCAGCCAGTTTCTAGCGGGGGAGACCCAGTACTTC.